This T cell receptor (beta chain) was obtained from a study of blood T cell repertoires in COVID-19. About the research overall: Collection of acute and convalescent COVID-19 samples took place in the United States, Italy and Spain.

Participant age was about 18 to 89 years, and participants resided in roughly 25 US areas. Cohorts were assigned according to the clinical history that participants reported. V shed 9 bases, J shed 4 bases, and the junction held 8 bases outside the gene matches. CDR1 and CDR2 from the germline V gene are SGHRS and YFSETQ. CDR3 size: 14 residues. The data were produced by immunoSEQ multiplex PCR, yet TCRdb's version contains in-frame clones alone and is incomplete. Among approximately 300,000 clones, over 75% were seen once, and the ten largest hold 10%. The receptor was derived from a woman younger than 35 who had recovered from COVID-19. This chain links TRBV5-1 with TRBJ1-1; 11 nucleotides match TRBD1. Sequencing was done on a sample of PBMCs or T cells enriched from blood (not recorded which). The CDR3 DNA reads TGCGCCACCCGGACAGGGGGCGCCAGCACTGAAGCTTTCTTT. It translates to CATRTGGASTEAFF.